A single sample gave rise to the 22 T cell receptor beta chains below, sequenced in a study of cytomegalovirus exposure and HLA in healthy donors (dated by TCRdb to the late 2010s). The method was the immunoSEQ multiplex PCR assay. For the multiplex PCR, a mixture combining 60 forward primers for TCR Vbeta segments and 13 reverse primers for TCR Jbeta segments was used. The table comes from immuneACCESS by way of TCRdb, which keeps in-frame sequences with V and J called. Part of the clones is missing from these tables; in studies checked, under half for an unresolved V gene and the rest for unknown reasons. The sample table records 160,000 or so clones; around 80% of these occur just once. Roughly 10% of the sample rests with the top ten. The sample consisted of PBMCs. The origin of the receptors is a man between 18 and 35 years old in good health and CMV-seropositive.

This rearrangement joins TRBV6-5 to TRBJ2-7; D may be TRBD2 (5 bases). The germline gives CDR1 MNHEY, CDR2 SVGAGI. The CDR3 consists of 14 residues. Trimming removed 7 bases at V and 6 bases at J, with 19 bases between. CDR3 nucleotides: TGTGCCAGCACCCCGTATAGGGAGCTCGGCGAGCAGTACTTC. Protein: CASTPYRELGEQYF.

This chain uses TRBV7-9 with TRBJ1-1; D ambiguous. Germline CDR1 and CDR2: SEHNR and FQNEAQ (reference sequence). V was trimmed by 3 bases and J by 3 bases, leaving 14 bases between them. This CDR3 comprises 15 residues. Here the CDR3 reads CASSFPVVFDTEAFF. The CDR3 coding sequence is TGTGCCAGCAGCTTTCCAGTGGTATTCGACACTGAAGCTTTCTTT.

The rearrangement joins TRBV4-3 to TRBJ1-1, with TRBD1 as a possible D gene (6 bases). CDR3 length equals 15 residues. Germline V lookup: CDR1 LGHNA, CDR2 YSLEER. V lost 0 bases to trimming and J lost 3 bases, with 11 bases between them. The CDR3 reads CASSQDRSGDTEAFF. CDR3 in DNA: TGCGCCAGCAGCCAAGATCGTTCAGGGGACACTGAAGCTTTCTTT.

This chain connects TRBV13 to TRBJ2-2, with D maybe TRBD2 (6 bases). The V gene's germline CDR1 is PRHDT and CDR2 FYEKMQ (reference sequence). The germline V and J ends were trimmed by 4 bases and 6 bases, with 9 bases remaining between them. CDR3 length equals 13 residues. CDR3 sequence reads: CASSSSAPGELFF. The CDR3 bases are TGTGCCAGCAGCTCTAGCGCCCCCGGGGAGCTGTTTTTT.

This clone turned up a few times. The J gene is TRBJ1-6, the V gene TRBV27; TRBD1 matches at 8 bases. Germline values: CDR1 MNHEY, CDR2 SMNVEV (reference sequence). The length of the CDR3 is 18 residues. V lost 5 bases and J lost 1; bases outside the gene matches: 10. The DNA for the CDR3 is TGTGCCAGCAGTCTAACAGCACAGGGGGTATCCTATAATTCACCCCTCCACTTT. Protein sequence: CASSLTAQGVSYNSPLHF.

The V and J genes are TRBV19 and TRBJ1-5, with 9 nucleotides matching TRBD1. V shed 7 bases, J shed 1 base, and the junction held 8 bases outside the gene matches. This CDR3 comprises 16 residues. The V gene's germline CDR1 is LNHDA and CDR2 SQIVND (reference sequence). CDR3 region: CASIRDRAASNQPQHF. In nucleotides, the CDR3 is TGTGCCAGTATACGGGACAGGGCGGCGAGCAATCAGCCCCAGCATTTT.

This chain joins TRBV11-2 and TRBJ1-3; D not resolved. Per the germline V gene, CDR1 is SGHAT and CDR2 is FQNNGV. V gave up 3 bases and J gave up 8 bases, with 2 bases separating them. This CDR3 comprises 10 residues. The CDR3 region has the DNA TGTGCCAGCAGCTTCGACACCATATATTTT. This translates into CASSFDTIYF.

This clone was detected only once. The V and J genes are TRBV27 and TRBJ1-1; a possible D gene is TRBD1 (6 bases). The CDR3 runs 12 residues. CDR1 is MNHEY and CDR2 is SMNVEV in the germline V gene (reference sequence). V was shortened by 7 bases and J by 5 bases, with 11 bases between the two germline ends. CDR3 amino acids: CASTSGATEAFF. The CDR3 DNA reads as TGTGCCAGCACCTCAGGGGCGACTGAAGCTTTCTTT.

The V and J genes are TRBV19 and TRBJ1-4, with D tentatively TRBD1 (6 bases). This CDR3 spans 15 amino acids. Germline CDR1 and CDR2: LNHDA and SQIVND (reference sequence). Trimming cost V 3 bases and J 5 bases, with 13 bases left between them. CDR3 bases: TGTGCCAGTAGTATCACGACAGGCGTGAATGAAAAACTGTTTTTT. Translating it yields CASSITTGVNEKLFF.

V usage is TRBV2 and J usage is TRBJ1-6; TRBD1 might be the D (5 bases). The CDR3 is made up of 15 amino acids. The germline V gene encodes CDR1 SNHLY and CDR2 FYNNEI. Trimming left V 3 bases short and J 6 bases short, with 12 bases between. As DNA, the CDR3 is TGTGCCAGCAGTGAGAAAGGGGCGCCTAATTCACCCCTCCACTTT. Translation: CASSEKGAPNSPLHF.

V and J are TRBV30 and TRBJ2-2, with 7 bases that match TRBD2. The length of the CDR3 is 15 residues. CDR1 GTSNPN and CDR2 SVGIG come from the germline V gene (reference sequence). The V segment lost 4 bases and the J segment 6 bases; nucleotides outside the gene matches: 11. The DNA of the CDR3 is TGTGCCTGGAACTATGGAGGACTAGGGGCCGGGGAGCTGTTTTTT. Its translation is CAWNYGGLGAGELFF.

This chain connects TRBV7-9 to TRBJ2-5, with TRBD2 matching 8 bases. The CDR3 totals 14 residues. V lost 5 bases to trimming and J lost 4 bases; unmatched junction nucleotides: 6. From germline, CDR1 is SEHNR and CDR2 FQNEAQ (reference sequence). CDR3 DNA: TGTGCCAGCAGCCCCCGGGGGGGTGGAGAGACCCAGTACTTC. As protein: CASSPRGGGETQYF. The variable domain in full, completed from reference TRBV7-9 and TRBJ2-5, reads DTGVSQNPRHKITKRGQNVTFRCDPISEHNRLYWYRQTLGQGPEFLTYFQNEAQLEKSRLLSDRFSAERPKGSFSTLEIQRTEQGDSAMYLCASSPRGGGETQYFGPGTRLLVL.

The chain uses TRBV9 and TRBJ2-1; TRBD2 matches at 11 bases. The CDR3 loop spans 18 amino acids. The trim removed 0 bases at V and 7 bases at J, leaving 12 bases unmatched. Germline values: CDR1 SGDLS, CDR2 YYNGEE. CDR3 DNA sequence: TGTGCCAGCAGCGTAGGCCCTAGCGGGGGGTACCCCGGGAATGAGCAGTTCTTC. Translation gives CASSVGPSGGYPGNEQFF.

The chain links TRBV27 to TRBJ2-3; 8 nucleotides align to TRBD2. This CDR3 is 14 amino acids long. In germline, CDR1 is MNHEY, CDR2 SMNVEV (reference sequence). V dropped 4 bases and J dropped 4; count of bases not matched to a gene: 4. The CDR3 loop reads CASSSGLGADTQYF. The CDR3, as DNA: TGTGCCAGCAGTTCGGGACTAGGCGCAGATACGCAGTATTTT.

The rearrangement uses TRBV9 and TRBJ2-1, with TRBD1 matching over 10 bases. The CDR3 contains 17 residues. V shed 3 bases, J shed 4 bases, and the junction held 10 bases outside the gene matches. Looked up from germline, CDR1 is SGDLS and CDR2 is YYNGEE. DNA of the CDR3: TGTGCCAGCAGCGAGCCCAAGGGGGACAGGGGATACAATGAGCAGTTCTTC. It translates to CASSEPKGDRGYNEQFF.

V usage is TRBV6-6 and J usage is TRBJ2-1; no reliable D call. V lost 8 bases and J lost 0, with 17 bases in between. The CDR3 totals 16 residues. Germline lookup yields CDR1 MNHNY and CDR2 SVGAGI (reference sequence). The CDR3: CASSQDTGSSYNEQFF. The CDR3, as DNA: TGTGCCAGCTCACAAGACACCGGTAGCTCCTACAATGAGCAGTTCTTC.

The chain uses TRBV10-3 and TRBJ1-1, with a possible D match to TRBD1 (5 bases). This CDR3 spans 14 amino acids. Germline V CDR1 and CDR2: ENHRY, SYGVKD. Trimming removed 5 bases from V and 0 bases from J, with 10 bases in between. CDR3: CAISKTELNTEAFF. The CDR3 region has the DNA TGTGCCATCAGTAAGACAGAGTTGAACACTGAAGCTTTCTTT.

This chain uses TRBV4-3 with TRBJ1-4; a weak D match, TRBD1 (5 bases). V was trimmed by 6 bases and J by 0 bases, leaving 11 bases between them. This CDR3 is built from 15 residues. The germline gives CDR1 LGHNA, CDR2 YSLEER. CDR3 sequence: CASRKTVATNEKLFF. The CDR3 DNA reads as TGCGCCAGCAGAAAGACAGTCGCAACTAATGAAAAACTGTTTTTT.

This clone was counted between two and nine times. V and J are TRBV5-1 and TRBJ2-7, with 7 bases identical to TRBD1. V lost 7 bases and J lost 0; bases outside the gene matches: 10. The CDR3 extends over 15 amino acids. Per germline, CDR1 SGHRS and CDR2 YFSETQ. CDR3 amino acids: CASAQQDRDSYEQYF. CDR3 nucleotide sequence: TGCGCCAGCGCCCAACAAGACAGGGACTCCTACGAGCAGTACTTC. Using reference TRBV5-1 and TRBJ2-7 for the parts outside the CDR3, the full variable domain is KAGVTQTPRYLIKTRGQQVTLSCSPISGHRSVSWYQQTPGQGLQFLFEYFSETQRNKGNFPGRFSGRQFSNSRSEMNVSTLELGDSALYLCASAQQDRDSYEQYFGPGTRLTVT.

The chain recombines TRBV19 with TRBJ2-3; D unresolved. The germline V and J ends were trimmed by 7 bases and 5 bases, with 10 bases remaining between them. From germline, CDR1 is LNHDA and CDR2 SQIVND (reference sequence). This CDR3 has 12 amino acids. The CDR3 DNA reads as TGTGCCAGTATCGATGTCGGAGATACGCAGTATTTT. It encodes CASIDVGDTQYF.

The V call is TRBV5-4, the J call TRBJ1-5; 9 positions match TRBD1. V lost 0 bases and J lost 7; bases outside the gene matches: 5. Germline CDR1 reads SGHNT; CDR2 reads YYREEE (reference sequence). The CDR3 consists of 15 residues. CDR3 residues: CASSLEQGAPQPQHF. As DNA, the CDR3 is TGTGCCAGCAGCTTGGAACAGGGGGCACCGCAGCCCCAGCATTTT.

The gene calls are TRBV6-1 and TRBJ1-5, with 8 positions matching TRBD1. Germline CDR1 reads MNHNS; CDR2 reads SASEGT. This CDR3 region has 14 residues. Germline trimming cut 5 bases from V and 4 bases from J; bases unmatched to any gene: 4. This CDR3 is CASSRDRLNQPQHF. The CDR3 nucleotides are TGTGCCAGCAGTCGGGACAGGCTGAATCAGCCCCAGCATTTT.